One sample yielded the 30 T cell receptor beta chains listed below, sequenced in a study of regulatory T cells in long-lasting Graves disease (dated by TCRdb to the early 2020s). Library preparation used multiplex PCR. The sample was run on an Illumina HiSeq 4000. CDR3 regions were amplified by Arm-PCR with iRepertoire HTBI primers to construct TCR beta libraries. The public reads were run again by TCRdb, first through fastp at Q25 and then through MiXCR, and only productive beta chains were kept. Merged by CDR3 protein, the rows form single entries marked with the most common genes and DNA. Across this sample there are 650,000 to 850,000 distinct CDR3 sequences, with 25% to 30% seen only once. The ten largest make up around 40% of the sample. The sample's time point label, decoded: persistent/refractory GD, antithyroid drugs over 5 years with positive TRAb. RNA was extracted from PBMCs in TRIzol for both TCR sequencing and RNA sequencing.

The sequencing used peripheral blood mononuclear cells (PBMCs), collected when the disease was refractory, from a patient treated with antithyroid drugs. The receptors shown here come from a female donor with Graves disease.

This clonotype was detected ten times or more. The rearrangement uses TRBV28 and TRBJ1-5, with D hard to call. V lost 6 bases to trimming and J lost 1 base, with 13 bases between them. The CDR3 runs to 15 residues. Germline V lookup: CDR1 MDHEN, CDR2 SYDVKM. This chain's CDR3 is CASSPPRGSNQPQHF. The CDR3 DNA follows: TGTGCCAGCAGCCCACCCCGAGGGAGCAATCAGCCCCAGCATTTT.

This clonotype occurred many times. The V and J genes are TRBV6-1 and TRBJ1-1, with a tentative D call TRBD1 (5 bases). Trimming removed 7 bases from V and 4 bases from J, with 16 bases in between. Germline values: CDR1 MNHNS, CDR2 SASEGT. The CDR3 is 14 amino acids. The CDR3 DNA is TGTGCCAGCACCGACCGACTGGGGCTCACTGAAGCTTTCTTT. Its translation: CASTDRLGLTEAFF.

The CDR3 DNA sequence: TGTGCCAGCAGTTTAGGTTCCGTCTACACTGAAGCTTTCTTT. It is translated as CASSLGSVYTEAFF. The chain links TRBV12-3 or TRBV12-4 to TRBJ1-1; D unclear. The CDR3 totals 14 residues. V was shortened by 1 base and J by 3 bases, with 9 bases between the two germline ends.

This clonotype was picked up a small number of times. The chain combines TRBV9 with TRBJ2-5; a weak D match, TRBD2 (6 bases). Per germline, CDR1 SGDLS and CDR2 YYNGEE. Trimming removed 0 bases from V and 0 bases from J, with 12 bases in between. This CDR3 contains 16 residues. Here the CDR3 reads CASSVARGRHQETQYF. The CDR3 DNA follows: TGTGCCAGCAGCGTAGCTCGGGGGAGACACCAAGAGACCCAGTACTTC.

The table lists this clonotype with a few counts. CDR3 sequence: CSATHSEMASPLHF. The DNA for the CDR3 is TGCAGTGCTACTCATTCCGAGATGGCTTCACCCCTCCACTTT. V usage is TRBV20-1 and J usage is TRBJ1-6; D gene uncertain. Trimming shortened V by 4 bases and J by 9 bases, and 16 bases separated the two germline ends. CDR1 is DFQATT and CDR2 is SNEGSKA in the germline V gene (reference sequence). The CDR3 extends over 14 amino acids.

At least ten counts were recorded for this clonotype. This sequence joins TRBV7-8 and TRBJ1-4, with 9 bases aligning to TRBD1. Per the germline V gene, CDR1 is SGHVS and CDR2 is FQNEAQ. The V gene end was trimmed by 3 bases and the J gene end by 8 bases; junction bases not matched to a gene: 7. The CDR3 contains 15 residues. The CDR3 DNA follows: TGTGCCAGCAGCTTGAACAGGGGGCGGGAGGAAAAACTGTTTTTT. The encoded protein is CASSLNRGREEKLFF.

In its sample, this clonotype was seen a few times. The gene calls are TRBV3-1 and TRBJ1-4; D unclear. The CDR3 contains 16 residues. Germline loops: CDR1 LGHDT, CDR2 YNNKEL (reference sequence). V shed 2 bases and J shed 7 bases, with 17 bases lying between them. In nucleotides, the CDR3 is TGTGCCAGCAGCCAATTTGGTGTGGGTCTTGGTGAAAAACTGTTTTTT. Translating gives CASSQFGVGLGEKLFF.

This clonotype was counted between two and nine times. The V call is TRBV5-6, the J call TRBJ2-5; D unresolved. Germline V CDR1 and CDR2: SGHDT, YYEEEE. V gave up 0 bases and J gave up 5 bases, with 8 bases separating them. The CDR3 sequence is 13 residues long. This CDR3 is CASSLAVMETQYF. CDR3 sequence (DNA): TGTGCCAGCAGCTTGGCTGTAATGGAGACCCAGTACTTC.

This chain connects TRBV5-1 to TRBJ2-7; TRBD1 is a possible D gene (6 bases). Trimming took 0 bases from V and 3 from J, leaving 10 bases between them. The CDR3 consists of 14 residues. Germline CDR1 is SGHRS and CDR2 is YFSETQ. The CDR3 protein is CASSLVGTSYEQYF. CDR3 sequence (DNA): TGCGCCAGCAGCTTGGTTGGGACAAGCTACGAGCAGTACTTC.

The chain couples TRBV7-8 to TRBJ2-3; 10 bases are shared with TRBD2. The CDR3 sequence is 19 residues long. Germline loops: CDR1 SGHVS, CDR2 FQNEAQ. V lost 5 bases to trimming and J lost 1 base; unmatched junction nucleotides: 15. The CDR3 loop is CASSHTLAGDSLRTDTQYF. The CDR3 DNA sequence: TGTGCCAGCAGCCACACCCTAGCGGGAGATTCCTTACGCACAGATACGCAGTATTTT.

The chain couples TRBV7-9 to TRBJ2-3; D remains unclear. Per the germline V gene, CDR1 is SEHNR and CDR2 is FQNEAQ (reference sequence). The CDR3 extends over 13 amino acids. Deletions cut 6 bases from V and 1 base from J, with 8 bases between. CDR3 in amino acids: CASRSSGTDTQYF. CDR3 sequence (DNA): TGTGCCAGCAGGTCATCCGGCACAGATACGCAGTATTTT.

This clonotype was detected only a few times. The rearrangement links TRBV30 to TRBJ1-1; 7 positions match TRBD1. The CDR3 is 13 residues long. Germline trimming cut 5 bases from V and 0 bases from J; bases unmatched to any gene: 3. Per germline, CDR1 GTSNPN and CDR2 SVGIG (reference sequence). The CDR3 here is CAWEGQMNTEAFF. The CDR3 nucleotides read TGTGCCTGGGAGGGACAGATGAACACTGAAGCTTTCTTT.

The V gene is TRBV11-2, the J gene TRBJ2-7; 9 positions agree with TRBD1. Germline assignment: CDR1 SGHAT and CDR2 FQNNGV. Trimming at V came to 5 bases and at J to 1 base, leaving 6 bases not matched to a gene. The CDR3 covers 15 residues. The CDR3 nucleotides are TGTGCCAGCAGCGCCATACAGGGGGCTTCCTACGAGCAGTACTTC. Translating it yields CASSAIQGASYEQYF.

The sample holds a few counts of this clonotype. The chain employs TRBV20-1 and TRBJ2-7; 7 bases are shared with TRBD2. This CDR3 is built from 12 residues. CDR1 is DFQATT, CDR2 SNEGSKA, per germline (reference sequence). After removal of 4 bases from V and 0 bases from J, the junction contained 0 bases not matched to a gene. CDR3 in DNA: TGCAGTGCTAAGCGGGACTCCTACGAGCAGTACTTC. It is translated as CSAKRDSYEQYF.

The chain is built from TRBV6-2 or TRBV6-3 and TRBJ1-5, with D possibly matching TRBD1 (5 bases). The CDR3 is made up of 17 amino acids. Trimming shortened V by 4 bases and J by 4 bases, and 20 bases separated the two germline ends. The germline V gene encodes CDR1 MNHEY and CDR2 SVGEGT. CDR3 loop: CASSFKTGTAMNQPQHF. In DNA form, the CDR3 reads TGTGCCAGCAGTTTCAAAACCGGGACGGCCATGAATCAGCCCCAGCATTTT.

The V gene is TRBV11-3, the J gene TRBJ2-7; TRBD1 matches at 7 bases. This CDR3 has 14 residues. The germline CDR1 and CDR2 sequences are SGHNT and YENEEA. The trim removed 5 bases at V and 5 bases at J, leaving 9 bases unmatched. This chain's CDR3 is CASSKTGSLDEQYF. For the CDR3, the DNA is TGTGCCAGCAGCAAGACAGGGTCGTTAGACGAGCAGTACTTC.

In its sample, this clonotype was seen a few times. J is TRBJ1-4 and V is TRBV11-2; 12 nucleotides line up with TRBD1. Germline V lookup: CDR1 SGHAT, CDR2 FQNNGV. With 3 bases clipped from V and 7 bases from J, the junction kept 18 bases outside the gene matches. The CDR3 sequence is 20 residues long. The CDR3 DNA reads TGTGCCAGCAGCTTCCGGGACAGGGGGCGAGTGAAGGTCACCGGTGAAAAACTGTTTTTT. Residues: CASSFRDRGRVKVTGEKLFF.

This clonotype was counted at least ten times. The chain is built from TRBV24-1 and TRBJ1-2; 7 bases are shared with TRBD1. With 4 bases clipped from V and 4 bases from J, the junction kept 2 bases outside the gene matches. Germline loops: CDR1 KGHDR, CDR2 SFDVKD. There are 13 residues in the CDR3. This CDR3 is CATSEGQVYGYTF. The CDR3 DNA reads as TGTGCCACCAGTGAAGGACAGGTCTATGGCTACACCTTC.

Only one count was recorded for this clonotype. The V and J genes are TRBV6-2 or TRBV6-3 and TRBJ1-5, with D possibly matching TRBD1 (5 bases). This CDR3 is 14 amino acids long. Trimming removed 2 bases at V and 1 base at J, with 6 bases between. The germline V gene has CDR1 MNHEY and CDR2 SVGEGT. The DNA for the CDR3 is TGTGCCAGCAGTTACGGGGACAGCAATCAGCCCCAGCATTTT. Translated, it gives CASSYGDSNQPQHF.

The V and J genes are TRBV7-2 and TRBJ2-1; D is perhaps TRBD2 (6 bases). The J call is uncertain, as TRBJ2-5 better fits the DNA end. The length of the CDR3 is 12 residues. Germline V CDR1 and CDR2: SGHTA, FQGNSA. The CDR3 DNA reads as TGTGCCAGCAGCTTAGATTGGGGGGACCAGTACTTC. Translating it yields CASSLDWGDQYF.

J is TRBJ2-5 and V is TRBV29-1, with TRBD1 as a possible D gene (6 bases). The CDR3 runs 13 residues. V lost 6 bases and J lost 1, with 12 bases in between. The germline V gene has CDR1 SQVTM and CDR2 ANQGSEA. The CDR3 DNA reads as TGCAGCGTCTGGGACACTCCCCAAGAGACCCAGTACTTC. This gives the protein CSVWDTPQETQYF.

The chain is built from TRBV2 and TRBJ1-1; D gene ambiguous. The CDR3 has 13 residues. Trimming removed 7 bases at V and 1 base at J, with 10 bases between. Germline V gene sequence: CDR1 SNHLY, CDR2 FYNNEI. CDR3 sequence reads: CASKAQPNTEAFF. As DNA, the CDR3 is TGTGCCAGCAAGGCACAGCCGAACACTGAAGCTTTCTTT.

This clonotype has a handful of counts. The rearrangement links TRBV7-2 to TRBJ2-7; tentatively, D is TRBD2 (5 bases). Germline loops: CDR1 SGHTA, CDR2 FQGNSA. This CDR3 is 14 amino acids long. V dropped 5 bases and J dropped 0 bases, with 11 bases sitting between them. CDR3 in DNA: TGTGCCAGCAGCAAGCGACGGGACTCCTACGAGCAGTACTTC. It is translated as CASSKRRDSYEQYF.

This clonotype was detected ten times or more. The chain combines TRBV12-3 or TRBV12-4 with TRBJ1-5; possibly TRBD1 for D (6 bases). Trimming removed 3 bases from V and 1 base from J, with 10 bases in between. The length of the CDR3 is 15 residues. In nucleotides, the CDR3 is TGTGCCAGCAGTTTGAATAGGGGGAGCAATCAGCCCCAGCATTTT. As protein: CASSLNRGSNQPQHF.

This chain connects TRBV2 to TRBJ2-2; D not resolved. The CDR3 consists of 14 residues. Germline lookup yields CDR1 SNHLY and CDR2 FYNNEI. V gave up 4 bases and J gave up 6 bases, with 12 bases separating them. The CDR3 nucleotides read TGTGCCAGCAGTGGGCAGGCCATAGCCGGGGAGCTGTTTTTT. This translates into CASSGQAIAGELFF.

The chain joins TRBV5-4 to TRBJ2-7, with D possibly being TRBD2 (6 bases). Germline CDR1 SGHNT, CDR2 YYREEE (reference sequence). The CDR3 is 15 residues long. The V end was cut by 2 bases, the J end by 4 bases, with 16 bases between. CDR3 in DNA: TGTGCCAGCAGCTTCCCTGGAGGGCGGGAATACGAGCAGTACTTC. Translated: CASSFPGGREYEQYF.

The gene calls are TRBV29-1 and TRBJ1-2; 7 bases agree with TRBD1. CDR3 size: 14 residues. With 6 bases clipped from V and 7 bases from J, the junction kept 14 bases outside the gene matches. In germline, CDR1 is SQVTM, CDR2 ANQGSEA. The CDR3 loop reads CSVGDVGGPFGYTF. The DNA for the CDR3 is TGCAGCGTGGGTGATGTAGGGGGCCCTTTTGGCTACACCTTC.

J is TRBJ1-6 and V is TRBV12-3 or TRBV12-4, with no clear D. This CDR3 contains 14 residues. The ends were cut back, 7 bases at V and 4 bases at J, with 11 bases in the middle. CDR3 sequence: CASTPRQYNSPLHF. CDR3 bases: TGTGCCAGCACCCCGCGGCAGTATAATTCACCCCTCCACTTT.

This clonotype was seen a few times. This sequence joins TRBV7-9 and TRBJ2-7; weak D call: TRBD2 (7 bases). The germline gives CDR1 SEHNR, CDR2 FQNEAQ (reference sequence). The V end was cut by 1 base, the J end by 1 base, with 11 bases between. The length of the CDR3 is 15 residues. The CDR3 bases are TGTGCCAGCAGCTTAGTAGGGGGGGCGTCCTACGAGCAGTACTTC. Amino acid sequence: CASSLVGGASYEQYF.

This clonotype was recorded at least ten times. This chain connects TRBV9 to TRBJ2-7; D uncertain. In germline, CDR1 is SGDLS, CDR2 YYNGEE. The CDR3 spans 12 residues. V lost 6 bases to trimming and J lost 7 bases, with 14 bases between them. The CDR3 reads CASTSDGREQYF. The DNA for the CDR3 is TGTGCCAGCACTTCCGATGGACGAGAGCAGTACTTC. The whole variable domain, filled in from reference TRBV9 and TRBJ2-7, reads DSGVTQTPKHLITATGQRVTLRCSPRSGDLSVYWYQQSLDQGLQFLIQYYNGEERAKGNILERFSAQQFPDLHSELNLSSLELGDSALYFCASTSDGREQYFGPGTRLTVT.